This T cell receptor (beta chain) appears in the sequencing data of a study of graft-versus-host responses after intestinal transplantation. Study-level findings and limits: GvH clonotypes were identified within recipient marrow, with a subset emerging first in ileum or blood. Maximum circulating GvH clone levels tracked with early post-transplant HvG decreases.

Points on this clone: Its antigen is unidentified.

The assay was immunoSEQ multiplex PCR, and TCRdb's table has in-frame clones only and misses some. The sample contains under 140,000 clones, just under 95% of which appear only once. Specimen: unstimulated CD8+ T cells sorted from spleen or lymph node cells, collected before intestinal transplant. This TCR came from a human donor who received an intestinal transplant.

The CDR3 DNA reads TGTGCCAGCGCTGGCGGGACCAATTACAATGAGCAGTTCTTC. This codes for CASAGGTNYNEQFF. J is TRBJ2-1 and V is TRBV27, with D tentatively TRBD2 (6 bases). V lost 8 bases and J lost 4, with 15 bases in between. CDR1 and CDR2 from the germline V gene are MNHEY and SMNVEV (reference sequence). The CDR3 runs to 14 residues.